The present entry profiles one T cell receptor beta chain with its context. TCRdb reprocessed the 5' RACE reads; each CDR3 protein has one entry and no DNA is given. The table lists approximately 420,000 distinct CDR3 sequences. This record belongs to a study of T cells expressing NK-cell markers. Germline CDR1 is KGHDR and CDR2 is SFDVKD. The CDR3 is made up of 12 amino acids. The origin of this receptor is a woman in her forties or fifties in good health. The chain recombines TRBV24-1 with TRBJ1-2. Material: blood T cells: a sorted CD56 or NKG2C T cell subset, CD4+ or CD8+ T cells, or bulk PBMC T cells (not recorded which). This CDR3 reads CATGDLEYGYTF.